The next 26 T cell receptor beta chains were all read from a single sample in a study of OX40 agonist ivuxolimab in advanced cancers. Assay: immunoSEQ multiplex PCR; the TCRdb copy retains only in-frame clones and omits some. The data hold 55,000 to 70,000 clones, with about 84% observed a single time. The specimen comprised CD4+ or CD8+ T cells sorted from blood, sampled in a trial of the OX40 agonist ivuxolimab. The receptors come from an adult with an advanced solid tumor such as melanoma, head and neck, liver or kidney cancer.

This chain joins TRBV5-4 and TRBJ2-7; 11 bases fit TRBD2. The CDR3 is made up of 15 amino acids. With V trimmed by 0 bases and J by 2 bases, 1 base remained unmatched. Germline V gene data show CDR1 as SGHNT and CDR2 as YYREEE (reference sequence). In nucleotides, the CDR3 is TGTGCCAGCAGCTTGGGACTAGCGGGGACCTACGAGCAGTACTTC. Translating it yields CASSLGLAGTYEQYF.

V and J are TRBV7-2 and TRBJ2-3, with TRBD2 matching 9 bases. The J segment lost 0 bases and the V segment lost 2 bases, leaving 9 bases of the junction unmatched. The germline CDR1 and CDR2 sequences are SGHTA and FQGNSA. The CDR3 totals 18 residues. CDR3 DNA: TGTGCCAGCAGCTTAATGGCTAGTAGCGGGGGTAGCACAGATACGCAGTATTTT. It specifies CASSLMASSGGSTDTQYF.

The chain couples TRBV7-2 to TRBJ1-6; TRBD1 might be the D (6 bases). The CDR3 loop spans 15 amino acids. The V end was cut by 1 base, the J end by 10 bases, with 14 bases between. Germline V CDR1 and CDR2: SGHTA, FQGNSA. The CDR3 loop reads CASSLVRQGTSPLHF. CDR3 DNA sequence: TGTGCCAGCAGCTTAGTCCGGCAGGGGACGTCACCCCTCCACTTT.

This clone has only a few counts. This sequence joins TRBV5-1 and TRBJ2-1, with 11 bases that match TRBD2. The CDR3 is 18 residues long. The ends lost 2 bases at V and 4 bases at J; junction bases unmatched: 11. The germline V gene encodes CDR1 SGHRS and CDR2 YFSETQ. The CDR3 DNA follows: TGCGCCAGCAGCTTCCGATTAGCGGGGGGGCCGGGTTACAATGAGCAGTTCTTC. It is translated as CASSFRLAGGPGYNEQFF.

Here the CDR3 DNA reads TGTGCCAGTAGTATTTCAGCGGGGGGCGCGGAGACCCAGTACTTC. This codes for CASSISAGGAETQYF. The chain carries TRBV19 and TRBJ2-5, with 9 bases that match TRBD2. This CDR3 spans 15 amino acids. V was clipped by 3 bases and J by 5 bases; unmatched bases: 7. CDR1 is LNHDA, CDR2 SQIVND, per germline (reference sequence). Full variable domain (outside the CDR3, taken from reference TRBV19 and TRBJ2-5): DGGITQSPKYLFRKEGQNVTLSCEQNLNHDAMYWYRQDPGQGLRLIYYSQIVNDFQKGDIAEGYSVSREKKESFPLTVTSAQKNPTAFYLCASSISAGGAETQYFGPGTRLLVL.

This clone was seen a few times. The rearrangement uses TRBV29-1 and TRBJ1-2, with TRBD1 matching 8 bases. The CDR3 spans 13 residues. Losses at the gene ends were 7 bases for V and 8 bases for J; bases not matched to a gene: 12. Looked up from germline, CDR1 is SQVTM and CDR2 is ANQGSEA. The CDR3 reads CSATGSTGVGYTF. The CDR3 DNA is TGCAGCGCGACGGGTTCGACAGGGGTCGGCTACACCTTC.

The CDR3 coding sequence is TGTGCCAGCAGGACTACAGATTACACCGGGGAGCTGTTTTTT. Amino acid sequence: CASRTTDYTGELFF. This chain links TRBV7-3 with TRBJ2-2; TRBD2 is a possible D gene (5 bases). Germline CDR1 reads SGHTA; CDR2 reads FQGTGA. The V and J ends lost 6 bases and 3 bases respectively, with 11 bases between them. CDR3 size: 14 residues.

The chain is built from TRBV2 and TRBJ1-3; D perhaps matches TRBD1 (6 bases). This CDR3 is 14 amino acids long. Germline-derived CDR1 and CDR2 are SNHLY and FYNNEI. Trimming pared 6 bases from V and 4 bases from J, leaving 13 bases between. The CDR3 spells CASSVTGTGNTIYF. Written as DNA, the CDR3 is TGTGCCAGCAGCGTAACAGGGACCGGAAACACCATATATTTT.

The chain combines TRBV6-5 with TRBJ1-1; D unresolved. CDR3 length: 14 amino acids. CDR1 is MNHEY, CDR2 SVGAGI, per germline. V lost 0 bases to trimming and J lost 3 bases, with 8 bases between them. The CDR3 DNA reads TGTGCCAGCAGTTACTCGAGCGGGGACACTGAAGCTTTCTTT. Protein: CASSYSSGDTEAFF.

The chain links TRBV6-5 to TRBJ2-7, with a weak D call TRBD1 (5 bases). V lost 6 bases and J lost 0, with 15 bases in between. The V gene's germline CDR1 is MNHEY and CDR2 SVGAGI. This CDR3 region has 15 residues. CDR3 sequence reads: CASSLDTGLSYEQYF. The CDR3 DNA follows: TGTGCCAGCAGCCTCGACACAGGCCTCTCCTACGAGCAGTACTTC.

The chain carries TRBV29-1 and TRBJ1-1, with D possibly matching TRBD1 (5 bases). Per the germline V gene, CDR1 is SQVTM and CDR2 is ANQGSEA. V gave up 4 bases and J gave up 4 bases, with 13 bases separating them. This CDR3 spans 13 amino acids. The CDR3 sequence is CSVGTTMGTEAFF. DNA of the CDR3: TGCAGCGTTGGGACAACCATGGGCACTGAAGCTTTCTTT.

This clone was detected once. Here the CDR3 DNA reads TGCAGCGTTGAGTTGCAGCGAAACACCATATATTTT. It specifies CSVELQRNTIYF. The chain couples TRBV29-1 to TRBJ1-3, with D unclear. The germline CDR1 and CDR2 sequences are SQVTM and ANQGSEA. V was clipped by 3 bases and J by 5 bases, with 8 bases between them. The CDR3 is 12 amino acids.

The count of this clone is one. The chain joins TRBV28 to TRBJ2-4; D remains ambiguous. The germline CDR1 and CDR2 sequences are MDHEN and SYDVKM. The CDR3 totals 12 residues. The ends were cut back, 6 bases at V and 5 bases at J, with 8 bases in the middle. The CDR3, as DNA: TGTGCCAGCAGCCCAAGAGAAAACATTCAGTACTTC. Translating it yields CASSPRENIQYF.

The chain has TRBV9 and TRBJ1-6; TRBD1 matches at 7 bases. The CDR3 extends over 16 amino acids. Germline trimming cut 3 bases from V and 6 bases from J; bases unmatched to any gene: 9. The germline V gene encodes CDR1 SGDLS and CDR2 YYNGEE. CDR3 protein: CASSDQTGVINSPLHF. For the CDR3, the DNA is TGTGCCAGCAGCGACCAAACAGGGGTTATTAATTCACCCCTCCACTTT.

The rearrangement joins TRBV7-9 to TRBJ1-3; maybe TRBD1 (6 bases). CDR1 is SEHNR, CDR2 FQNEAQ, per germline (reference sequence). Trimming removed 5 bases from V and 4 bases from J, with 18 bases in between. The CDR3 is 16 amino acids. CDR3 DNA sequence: TGTGCCAGCAGCCGCGGGACACGAGTGTCAGGAAACACCATATATTTT. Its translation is CASSRGTRVSGNTIYF.

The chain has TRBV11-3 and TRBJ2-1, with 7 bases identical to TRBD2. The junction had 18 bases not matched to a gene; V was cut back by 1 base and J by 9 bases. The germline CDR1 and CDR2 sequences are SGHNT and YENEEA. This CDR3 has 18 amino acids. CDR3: CASSLGLRWERGRGEQFF. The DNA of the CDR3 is TGTGCCAGCAGCTTAGGACTTAGGTGGGAGCGGGGTAGGGGTGAGCAGTTCTTC.

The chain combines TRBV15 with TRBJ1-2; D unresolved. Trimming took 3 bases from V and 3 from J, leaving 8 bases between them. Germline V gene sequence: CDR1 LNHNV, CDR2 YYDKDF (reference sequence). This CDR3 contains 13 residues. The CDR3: CATSSGQDYGYTF. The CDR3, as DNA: TGTGCCACCAGCAGCGGGCAGGACTATGGCTACACCTTC.

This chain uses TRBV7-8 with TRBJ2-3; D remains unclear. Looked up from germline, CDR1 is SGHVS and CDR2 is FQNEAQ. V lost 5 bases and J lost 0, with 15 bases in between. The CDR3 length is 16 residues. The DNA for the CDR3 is TGTGCCAGCAGCCCCAGGAGCCTAGTTAGCACAGATACGCAGTATTTT. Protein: CASSPRSLVSTDTQYF.

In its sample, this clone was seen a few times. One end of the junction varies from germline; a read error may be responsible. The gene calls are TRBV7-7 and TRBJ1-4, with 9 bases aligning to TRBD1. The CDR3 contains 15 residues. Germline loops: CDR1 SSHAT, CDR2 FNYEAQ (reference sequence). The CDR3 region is CASSASGTGSRKLFF. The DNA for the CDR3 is TGTGCTAGCAGCGCAAGCGGGACAGGGAGTCGAAAACTGTTTTTT. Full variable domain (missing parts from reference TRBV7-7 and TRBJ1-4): GAGVSQSPRYKVTKRGQDVTLRCDPISSHATLYWYQQALGQGPEFLTYFNYEAQPDKSGLPSDRFSAERPEGSISTLTIQRTEQRDSAMYRCASSASGTGSRKLFFGSGTQLSVL.

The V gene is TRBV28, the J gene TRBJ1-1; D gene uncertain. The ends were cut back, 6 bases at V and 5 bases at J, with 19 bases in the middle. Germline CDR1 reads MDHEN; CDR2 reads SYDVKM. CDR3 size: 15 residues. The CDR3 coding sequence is TGTGCCAGCAGCCCCGTTATGGGGAGAGGAACTGAAGCTTTCTTT. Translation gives CASSPVMGRGTEAFF.

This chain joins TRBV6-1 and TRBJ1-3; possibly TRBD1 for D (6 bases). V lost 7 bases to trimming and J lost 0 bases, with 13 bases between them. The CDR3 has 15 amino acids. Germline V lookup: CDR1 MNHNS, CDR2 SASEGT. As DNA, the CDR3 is TGTGCCAGCATGGGACAACAAAGCTCTGGAAACACCATATATTTT. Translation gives CASMGQQSSGNTIYF.

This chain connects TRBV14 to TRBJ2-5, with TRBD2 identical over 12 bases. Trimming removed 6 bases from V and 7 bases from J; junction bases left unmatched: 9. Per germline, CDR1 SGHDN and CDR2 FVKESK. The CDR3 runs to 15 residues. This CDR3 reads CASRPTSGGPATQYF. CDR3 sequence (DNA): TGTGCCAGCAGGCCTACTAGCGGGGGGCCGGCGACCCAGTACTTC.

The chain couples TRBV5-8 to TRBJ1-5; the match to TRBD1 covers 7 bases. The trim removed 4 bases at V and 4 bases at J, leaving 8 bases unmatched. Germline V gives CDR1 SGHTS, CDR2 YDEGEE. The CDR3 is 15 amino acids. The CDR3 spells CASSPGTERNQPQHF. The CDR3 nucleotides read TGTGCCAGCAGCCCGGGGACAGAGAGAAATCAGCCCCAGCATTTT.

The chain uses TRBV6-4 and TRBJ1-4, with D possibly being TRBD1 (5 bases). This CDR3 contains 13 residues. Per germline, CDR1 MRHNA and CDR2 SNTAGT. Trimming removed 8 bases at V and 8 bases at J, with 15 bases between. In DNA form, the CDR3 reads TGTGCCAGCTCAAGGGGAACAGGAGAAAAACTGTTTTTT. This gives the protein CASSRGTGEKLFF.

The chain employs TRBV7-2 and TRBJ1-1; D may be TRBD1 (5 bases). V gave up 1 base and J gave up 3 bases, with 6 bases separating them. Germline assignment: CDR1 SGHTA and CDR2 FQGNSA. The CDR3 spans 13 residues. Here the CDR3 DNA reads TGTGCCAGCAGCTTAGGGACATACACTGAAGCTTTCTTT. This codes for CASSLGTYTEAFF.

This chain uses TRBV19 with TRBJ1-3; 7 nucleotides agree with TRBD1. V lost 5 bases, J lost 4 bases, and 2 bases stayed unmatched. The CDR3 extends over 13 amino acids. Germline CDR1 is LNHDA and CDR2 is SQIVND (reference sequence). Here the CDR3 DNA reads TGTGCCAGTAGTGAGGGGGCCGGAAACACCATATATTTT. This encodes CASSEGAGNTIYF.